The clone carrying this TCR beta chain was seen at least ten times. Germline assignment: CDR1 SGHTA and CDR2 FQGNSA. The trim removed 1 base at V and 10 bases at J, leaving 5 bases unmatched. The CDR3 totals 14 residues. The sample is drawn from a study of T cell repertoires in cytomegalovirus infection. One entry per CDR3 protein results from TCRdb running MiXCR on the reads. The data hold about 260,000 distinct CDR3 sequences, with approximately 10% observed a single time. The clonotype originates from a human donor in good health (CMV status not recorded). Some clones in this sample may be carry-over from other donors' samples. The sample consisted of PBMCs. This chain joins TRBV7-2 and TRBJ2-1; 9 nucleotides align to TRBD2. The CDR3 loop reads CASSLGAGGWEQFF. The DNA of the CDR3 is TGTGCCAGCAGCTTAGGAGCGGGAGGATGGGAGCAGTTCTTC.